This T cell receptor (beta chain) was obtained from a study of shared clonotypes between healthy human individuals. This clone has just one count. Generated by immunoSEQ multiplex PCR, the TCRdb table keeps only in-frame clones and is missing some. There are over 2 million clones in the sample; around 93% occur only once, and around 0.35% lies in the top ten. Germline-derived CDR1 and CDR2 are KGHSH and LQKENI. Trimming removed 0 bases from V and 0 bases from J, with 12 bases in between. The CDR3 length is 17 residues. Sequencing input: naive CD4+ T cells from PBMCs. Sample subset: CD45RA+ positively selected. The clonotype was recovered from a man in his late teens or twenties in good health. Some clones in this sample may be carry-over from other donors' samples. The chain recombines TRBV18 with TRBJ1-3; D remains unclear. The CDR3, as DNA: TGTGCCAGCTCACCACCGGGGATTTACGGCTCTGGAAACACCATATATTTT. Protein product: CASSPPGIYGSGNTIYF.